Following are 9 T cell receptor beta chains from one sample sequenced in a study of blood T cell repertoires in COVID-19. Here immunoSEQ multiplex PCR was the method, and the copy in TCRdb shows in-frame clones only, minus some. Altogether some 300,000 clones are present, over 75% being singletons, with the ten largest covering 0.75% to 1%. Sample: PBMCs or T cells enriched from blood (not recorded which). The receptors stem from a woman younger than 45 who had recovered from COVID-19.

DNA of the CDR3: TGTGCCAGCAGCCCCGAGACAGGCCCCTATGGCTACACCTTC. This translates into CASSPETGPYGYTF. The chain uses TRBV2 and TRBJ1-2, with TRBD1 as a possible D gene (6 bases). The germline CDR1 and CDR2 sequences are SNHLY and FYNNEI. Trimming stripped 6 bases from V and 4 bases from J, with 15 bases between. There are 14 residues in the CDR3.

The gene calls are TRBV6-5 and TRBJ1-2; 7 bases fit TRBD1. Germline assignment: CDR1 MNHEY and CDR2 SVGAGI. Germline trimming cut 6 bases from V and 2 bases from J; bases unmatched to any gene: 6. CDR3 length: 14 amino acids. The CDR3 spells CASSRTTGNYGYTF. The CDR3 DNA follows: TGTGCCAGCAGCCGGACGACAGGGAACTATGGCTACACCTTC.

J is TRBJ2-7 and V is TRBV7-6; TRBD1 matches 9 bases. J lost 6 bases, V lost 4 bases, and 7 bases had no gene match. CDR3 length: 14 residues. Looked up from germline, CDR1 is SGHVS and CDR2 is FNYEAQ. The CDR3 nucleotides read TGTGCCAGCAGCTACCGGGACAGGGTGTTCGAGCAGTACTTC. This codes for CASSYRDRVFEQYF.

The chain uses TRBV27 and TRBJ1-1; D ambiguous. The V gene's germline CDR1 is MNHEY and CDR2 SMNVEV (reference sequence). This CDR3 contains 13 residues. The V end lost 2 bases, the J end lost 1 base, and 5 bases lay between the germline ends. In DNA, the CDR3 is TGTGCCAGCAGTTTAGCGGAGAACACTGAAGCTTTCTTT. Its translation: CASSLAENTEAFF.

This clone has only a few counts. The rearrangement uses TRBV3-1 (or the pseudogene TRBV3-2) and TRBJ1-1; possible D gene TRBD1, 5 bases. The CDR3 runs to 14 residues. V lost 4 bases and J lost 2, with 11 bases in between. From germline, CDR1 is LGHDT and CDR2 YNNKEL (reference sequence). This CDR3 is CASSRQPINTEAFF. CDR3 DNA: TGTGCCAGCAGCCGACAGCCGATCAACACTGAAGCTTTCTTT.

The chain uses TRBV7-9 and TRBJ2-3; 7 bases are a match to TRBD2. This CDR3 spans 16 amino acids. With 0 bases clipped from V and 3 bases from J, the junction kept 6 bases outside the gene matches. Germline CDR1 SEHNR, CDR2 FQNEAQ (reference sequence). CDR3 nucleotides: TGTGCCAGCAGCTTAGCTGGACTAGGTGGAACAGATACGCAGTATTTT. It specifies CASSLAGLGGTDTQYF.

The J gene is TRBJ1-2, the V gene TRBV28; D possibly corresponds to TRBD1 (6 bases). The germline V gene has CDR1 MDHEN and CDR2 SYDVKM. Trimming removed 4 bases from V and 2 bases from J, with 11 bases in between. The CDR3 runs 14 residues. For the CDR3, the DNA is TGTGCCAGCAGTTCTCCAGGACAGAACTATGGCTACACCTTC. As protein: CASSSPGQNYGYTF.

V gene TRBV19 combines with J gene TRBJ1-2; D remains unclear. CDR1 and CDR2 (germline): LNHDA, SQIVND (reference sequence). The CDR3 has 13 residues. V was clipped by 7 bases and J by 4 bases, with 13 bases between them. The CDR3 protein is CASTDLKTYGYTF. The CDR3 bases are TGTGCCAGTACAGACTTAAAGACCTATGGCTACACCTTC.

The V call is TRBV24-1, the J call TRBJ1-2; no clear D. Trimming removed 10 bases at V and 0 bases at J, with 14 bases between. The CDR3 covers 14 residues. The germline gives CDR1 KGHDR, CDR2 SFDVKD. The CDR3 loop is CATLGKDSNYGYTF. CDR3 sequence (DNA): TGTGCCACGTTGGGGAAGGACTCTAACTATGGCTACACCTTC.